This T cell receptor (beta chain) was observed in a study of molecular identifiers for immune sequencing clone quantification. Bulk TCR libraries used previously described methods and listed TCR primers. In TCRdb, the PCR reads were re-called with MiXCR into one record per CDR3 protein. The repertoire holds 300,000 to 400,000 distinct CDR3 sequences, with over 20% as singletons. Study-wide results and limits: Clones that exceeded 20 RNA copies held over 99% of effector molecules, yet under 1% in naive cells. Detectable among 800,000 to 1,000,000 naive cells, according to reports, was Jurkat TCR RNA spiked in from one cell.

This clonotype was observed at least ten times. Its antigen remains unidentified. V was shortened by 3 bases and J by 4 bases, with 16 bases between the two germline ends. The CDR3 spans 15 residues. The receptor's source is a human donor in good health. Some libraries in this study had Jurkat cell RNA spiked in. The rearrangement links TRBV12-3 or TRBV12-4 to TRBJ2-7; D may correspond to TRBD1 or TRBD2 (6 bases each). The sample comprised naive CD8+ T cells from blood, with Jurkat cell RNA spiked in. As to subset: FACS-sorted CD8+CD4-CCR7+CD45RA+ naive T cells. The CDR3 protein is CASSFRLGGSYEQYF. In DNA form, the CDR3 reads TGTGCCAGCAGTTTTAGGCTCGGGGGCTCTTACGAGCAGTACTTC.